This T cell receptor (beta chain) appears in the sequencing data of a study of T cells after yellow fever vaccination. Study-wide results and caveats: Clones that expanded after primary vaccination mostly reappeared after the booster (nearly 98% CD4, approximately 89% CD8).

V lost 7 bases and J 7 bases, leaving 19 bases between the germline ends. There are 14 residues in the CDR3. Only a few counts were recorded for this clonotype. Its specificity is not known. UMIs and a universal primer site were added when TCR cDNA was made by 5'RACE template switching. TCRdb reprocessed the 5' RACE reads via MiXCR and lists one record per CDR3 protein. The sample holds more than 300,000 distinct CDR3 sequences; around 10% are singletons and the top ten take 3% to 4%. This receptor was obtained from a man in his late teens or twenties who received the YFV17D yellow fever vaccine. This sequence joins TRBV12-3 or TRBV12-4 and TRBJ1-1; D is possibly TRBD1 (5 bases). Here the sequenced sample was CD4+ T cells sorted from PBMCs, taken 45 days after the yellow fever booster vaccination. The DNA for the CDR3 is TGTGCCAGCAAGATGGGACCGGGGAACGGTGAAGCTTTCTTT. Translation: CASKMGPGNGEAFF.